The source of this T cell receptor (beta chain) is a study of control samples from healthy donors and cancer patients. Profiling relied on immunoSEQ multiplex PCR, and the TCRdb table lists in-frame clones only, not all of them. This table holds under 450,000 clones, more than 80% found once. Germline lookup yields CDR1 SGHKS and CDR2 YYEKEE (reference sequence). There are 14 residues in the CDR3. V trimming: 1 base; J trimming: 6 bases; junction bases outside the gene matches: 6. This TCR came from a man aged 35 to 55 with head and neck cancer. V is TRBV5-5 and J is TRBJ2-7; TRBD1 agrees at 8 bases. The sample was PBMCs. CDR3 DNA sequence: TGTGCCAGCAGCTTGTTGGGACAGGCCTTCGAGCAGTACTTC. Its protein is CASSLLGQAFEQYF.